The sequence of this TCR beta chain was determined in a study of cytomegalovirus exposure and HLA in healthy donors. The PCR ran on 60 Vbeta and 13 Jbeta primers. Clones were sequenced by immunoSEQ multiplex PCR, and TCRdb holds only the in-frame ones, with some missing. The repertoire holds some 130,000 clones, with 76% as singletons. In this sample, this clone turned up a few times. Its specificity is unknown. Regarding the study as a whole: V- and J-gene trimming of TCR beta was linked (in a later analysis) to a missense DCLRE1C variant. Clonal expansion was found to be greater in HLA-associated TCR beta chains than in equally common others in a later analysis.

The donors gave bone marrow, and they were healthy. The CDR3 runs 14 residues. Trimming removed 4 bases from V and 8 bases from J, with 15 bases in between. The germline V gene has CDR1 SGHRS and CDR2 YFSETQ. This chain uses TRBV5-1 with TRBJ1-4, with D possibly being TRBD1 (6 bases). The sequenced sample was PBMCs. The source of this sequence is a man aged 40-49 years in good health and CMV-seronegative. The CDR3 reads CASSDNPGEEKLFF. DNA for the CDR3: TGCGCCAGCAGCGATAACCCAGGGGAAGAAAAACTGTTTTTT.